This entry lists 17 T cell receptor beta chains sequenced from one sample in a study of shared clonotypes between healthy human individuals. Repertoires were generated with immunoSEQ multiplex PCR, while TCRdb's copy carries only in-frame clones and drops some. The sample contains over 850,000 clones, 70% to 80% of which appear only once. Sequences were obtained from memory CD4+ T cells from PBMCs. Subset here: CD45RA-negative fraction. The source of these receptors is a man in his late teens or twenties in good health. Some clones in this sample may be carry-over from other donors' samples.

This sequence joins TRBV5-1 and TRBJ2-7; no reliable D call. This CDR3 has 15 amino acids. Germline CDR1 reads SGHRS; CDR2 reads YFSETQ. V was trimmed by 0 bases and J by 6 bases, leaving 16 bases between them. The CDR3 sequence is CASSLGIGSHGEQYF. CDR3 coding DNA: TGCGCCAGCAGCTTGGGGATAGGCTCACACGGCGAGCAGTACTTC.

This clone showed up just a few times. This chain links TRBV9 with TRBJ2-1, with 12 bases identical to TRBD2. The germline gives CDR1 SGDLS, CDR2 YYNGEE. CDR3 length: 16 residues. J gave up 2 bases and V 3 bases, and 3 bases lay outside the gene matches. The CDR3 DNA follows: TGTGCCAGCAGCGGACTAGCGGGAGACACCTACAATGAGCAGTTCTTC. It is translated as CASSGLAGDTYNEQFF. The variable domain in full, with the rest retrieved from reference TRBV9 and TRBJ2-1, is DSGVTQTPKHLITATGQRVTLRCSPRSGDLSVYWYQQSLDQGLQFLIQYYNGEERAKGNILERFSAQQFPDLHSELNLSSLELGDSALYFCASSGLAGDTYNEQFFGPGTRLTVL.

As regards this clone: A single base separates this from a much larger clone, so it may be a read error. CDR3 in amino acids: CASGVEWQETQYF. The CDR3 DNA follows: TGTGCCAGCGGCGTAGAGTGGCAAGAGACCCAGTACTTC. The chain uses TRBV7-9 and TRBJ2-5, with unresolved D. Germline-derived CDR1 and CDR2 are SEHNR and FQNEAQ (reference sequence). V was trimmed by 8 bases and J by 2 bases, leaving 12 bases between them. The CDR3 has 13 residues. Drawing the rest from reference TRBV7-9 and TRBJ2-5, the complete variable domain is DTGVSQNPRHKITKRGQNVTFRCDPISEHNRLYWYRQTLGQGPEFLTYFQNEAQLEKSRLLSDRFSAERPKGSFSTLEIQRTEQGDSAMYLCASGVEWQETQYFGPGTRLLVL.

The chain links TRBV2 to TRBJ1-6; the D is unclear. The CDR3 runs 13 residues. Germline-derived CDR1 and CDR2 are SNHLY and FYNNEI. V lost 11 bases to trimming and J lost 5 bases, with 13 bases between them. DNA for the CDR3: TGTGCCGGGAACAGCATAGATAATTCACCCCTCCACTTT. This translates into CAGNSIDNSPLHF. Based on the CDR3 plus reference TRBV2 and TRBJ1-6, the full variable domain is EPEVTQTPSHQVTQMGQEVILRCVPISNHLYFYWYRQILGQKVEFLVSFYNNEISEKSEIFDDQFSVERPDGSNFTLKIRSTKLEDSAMYFCAGNSIDNSPLHFGNGTRLTVT.

The chain couples TRBV5-1 to TRBJ1-5; D gene uncertain. CDR1 is SGHRS and CDR2 is YFSETQ in the germline V gene. CDR3 size: 15 residues. V was cut by 2 bases and J by 2 bases, with 11 bases left in between. The DNA for the CDR3 is TGCGCCAGCAGCTTAGGTGGAATAGGCAATCAGCCCCAGCATTTT. Translated: CASSLGGIGNQPQHF.

The rearrangement joins TRBV19 to TRBJ2-5; D is ambiguous. Germline V gene lookup returns CDR1 LNHDA and CDR2 SQIVND (reference sequence). Trimming took 10 bases from V and 3 from J, leaving 6 bases between them. The CDR3 has 10 residues. This chain's CDR3 is CATYKETQYF. In nucleotides, the CDR3 is TGTGCCACCTACAAAGAGACCCAGTACTTC.

The chain combines TRBV19 with TRBJ2-7, with TRBD1 matching over 10 bases. The CDR3 consists of 15 residues. The germline V gene has CDR1 LNHDA and CDR2 SQIVND (reference sequence). The trim removed 5 bases at V and 1 base at J, leaving 5 bases unmatched. In DNA form, the CDR3 reads TGTGCCAGTAGTCGGACAGGGGGGGCTTCCTACGAGCAGTACTTC. Protein product: CASSRTGGASYEQYF.

There are a few counts of this clone. The chain links TRBV7-2 to TRBJ1-3, with D perhaps matching TRBD1 (5 bases). CDR3 length: 15 amino acids. Germline loops: CDR1 SGHTA, CDR2 FQGNSA. The V gene lost 0 bases and the J gene lost 0 bases, with 6 bases spanning the gap. The CDR3 loop is CASSLAGDSGNTIYF. In DNA, the CDR3 is TGTGCCAGCAGCTTAGCAGGGGACTCTGGAAACACCATATATTTT.

The chain has TRBV28 and TRBJ1-6; 7 nucleotides agree with TRBD1. Germline V gene data show CDR1 as MDHEN and CDR2 as SYDVKM. The V and J ends lost 6 bases and 11 bases, in that order; junction bases with no gene match: 7. CDR3 length equals 13 residues. In DNA, the CDR3 is TGTGCCAGCAGCGTCAACAGGGGAGCACCCCTCCACTTT. It encodes CASSVNRGAPLHF.

V gene TRBV18 combines with J gene TRBJ2-3; TRBD2 matches 8 bases. The V gene's germline CDR1 is KGHSH and CDR2 LQKENI. V shed 4 bases and J 6 bases; nucleotides not matched to a gene: 6. The CDR3 covers 14 residues. The CDR3 loop reads CASSRGAGVDTQYF. The CDR3 bases are TGTGCCAGCTCACGTGGAGCGGGGGTGGATACGCAGTATTTT.

The chain joins TRBV6-5 to TRBJ2-1; the D is unclear. The CDR3 sequence is 12 residues long. Germline loops: CDR1 MNHEY, CDR2 SVGAGI. Trimming pared 3 bases from V and 16 bases from J, leaving 16 bases between. For the CDR3, the DNA is TGTGCCAGCAGTTATGCGCGGACCGCTCTCTTCTTC. Protein product: CASSYARTALFF.

V is TRBV4-2 and J is TRBJ2-2; D unclear. CDR3 length: 16 residues. Germline CDR1 LGHNA, CDR2 YNFKEQ. The V end lost 1 base, the J end lost 1 base, and 10 bases lay between the germline ends. The CDR3, as DNA: TGTGCCAGCAGCCAAGTGTCTTTCTGGAACACCGGGGAGCTGTTTTTT. It is translated as CASSQVSFWNTGELFF.

This clone came up many times. The DNA for the CDR3 is TGCGCCAGCAGCTTCCAAACGACAGATACGCAGTATTTT. Protein sequence: CASSFQTTDTQYF. The chain is built from TRBV5-1 and TRBJ2-3; D call uncertain. Germline V lookup: CDR1 SGHRS, CDR2 YFSETQ. V was pared by 2 bases and J by 3 bases, with 7 bases between. The CDR3 totals 13 residues.

The chain is built from TRBV6-5 and TRBJ2-7; 8 bases are a match to TRBD1. There are 14 residues in the CDR3. Germline assignment: CDR1 MNHEY and CDR2 SVGAGI. V was pared by 10 bases and J by 2 bases, with 10 bases of the junction left unmatched. CDR3 protein: CATLGQGPPYEQYF. CDR3 DNA: TGTGCCACCCTCGGACAGGGCCCACCCTACGAGCAGTACTTC.

The V and J genes are TRBV6-4 and TRBJ2-2; 7 nucleotides line up with TRBD1. The CDR3 runs to 18 residues. Per germline, CDR1 MRHNA and CDR2 SNTAGT. With 2 bases clipped from V and 0 bases from J, the junction kept 9 bases outside the gene matches. CDR3 sequence (DNA): TGTGCCAGCAGTGACGCGTGGACAGGTACCCCGAACACCGGGGAGCTGTTTTTT. Protein sequence: CASSDAWTGTPNTGELFF.

The J gene is TRBJ2-7, the V gene TRBV5-6; D possibly corresponds to TRBD2 (6 bases). The V end lost 2 bases, the J end lost 5 bases, and 11 bases lay between the germline ends. The CDR3 totals 13 residues. From germline, CDR1 is SGHDT and CDR2 YYEEEE. CDR3 sequence: CASSFGGTHEQYF. CDR3 nucleotides: TGTGCCAGCAGCTTCGGGGGTACCCACGAGCAGTACTTC.

The chain joins TRBV6-1 to TRBJ2-3, with D perhaps matching TRBD1 or TRBD2 (5 bases each). Trimming stripped 7 bases from V and 5 bases from J, with 19 bases between. Per germline, CDR1 MNHNS and CDR2 SASEGT. The CDR3 sequence is 15 residues long. The CDR3 sequence: CASTSDFTRGDTQYF. The CDR3 bases are TGTGCCAGCACTTCGGACTTTACGAGGGGAGATACGCAGTATTTT.